The 21 T cell receptor beta chains listed next were all sequenced from one sample in a study of CD8 T cells in Susac syndrome. Random-hexamer reverse transcription was applied to about 0.45 to 1 ug RNA. MiXCR was run by TCRdb on the immunoSEQ multiplex PCR reads, yielding one entry per CDR3 protein. The sample records about 400,000 distinct CDR3 sequences, more than 80% being singletons. Sequencing was carried out using CD8+ T cells from PBMCs. Receptors were obtained from a human donor with multiple sclerosis.

This chain connects TRBV14 to TRBJ2-5; 7 bases fit TRBD1. CDR1 is SGHDN, CDR2 FVKESK, per germline. Germline trimming cut 3 bases from V and 1 base from J; bases unmatched to any gene: 8. This CDR3 contains 16 residues. CDR3 loop: CASSHRGSVGQETQYF. The CDR3 DNA follows: TGTGCCAGCAGCCACAGGGGGTCCGTTGGCCAAGAGACCCAGTACTTC.

This clonotype was seen once. DNA of the CDR3: TGTGCCAGCAGTGAAGAGGCGGGGAGCACAGATACGCAGTATTTT. Its protein is CASSEEAGSTDTQYF. The rearrangement joins TRBV6-1 to TRBJ2-3; D perhaps matches TRBD2 (6 bases). The V end lost 1 base, the J end lost 0 bases, and 8 bases lay between the germline ends. This CDR3 is built from 15 residues. CDR1 is MNHNS and CDR2 is SASEGT in the germline V gene.

The chain is built from TRBV15 and TRBJ2-6; no clear D. V lost 5 bases and J lost 4, with 15 bases in between. This CDR3 region has 16 residues. Looked up from germline, CDR1 is LNHNV and CDR2 is YYDKDF (reference sequence). The CDR3 DNA sequence: TGTGCCACCAGCTACGAGCTGGGAACCGGGGCCAACGTCCTGACTTTC. Its translation is CATSYELGTGANVLTF.

The V gene is TRBV28, the J gene TRBJ2-7, with 7 nucleotides matching TRBD2. With V trimmed by 0 bases and J by 7 bases, 12 bases remained unmatched. Germline V CDR1 and CDR2: MDHEN, SYDVKM. The CDR3 extends over 16 amino acids. The CDR3 region is CASSLWIGTTPREQYF. Here the CDR3 DNA reads TGTGCCAGCAGTTTATGGATCGGGACTACTCCTCGGGAGCAGTACTTC.

The rearrangement links TRBV6-1 to TRBJ2-7, with no clear D. Germline V lookup: CDR1 MNHNS, CDR2 SASEGT. The ends were cut back, 7 bases at V and 2 bases at J, with 12 bases in the middle. The CDR3 is 13 residues long. The CDR3 DNA is TGTGCCAGCAAAGGTCCAGCCGCCTACGAGCAGTACTTC. Translated, it gives CASKGPAAYEQYF.

This clonotype was seen only once. This sequence joins TRBV28 and TRBJ2-1, with 9 bases fitting TRBD2. The CDR3 covers 15 residues. J was trimmed by 7 bases and V by 6 bases; bases with no gene match: 10. CDR1 MDHEN and CDR2 SYDVKM come from the germline V gene. The CDR3 reads CASRPGLAIQNEQFF. In DNA form, the CDR3 reads TGTGCCAGCAGGCCGGGACTAGCTATCCAAAATGAGCAGTTCTTC.

This clonotype was counted a single time. The V and J genes are TRBV6-5 and TRBJ1-1; TRBD1 is a possible D gene (5 bases). Trimming removed 5 bases at V and 1 base at J, with 11 bases between. Germline CDR1 reads MNHEY; CDR2 reads SVGAGI. CDR3 length: 14 amino acids. The CDR3 is CASSTYGGNTEAFF. Here the CDR3 DNA reads TGTGCCAGCAGTACCTACGGGGGGAACACTGAAGCTTTCTTT.

The rearrangement uses TRBV27 and TRBJ2-7, with a possible D match to TRBD2 (5 bases). The germline V gene has CDR1 MNHEY and CDR2 SMNVEV (reference sequence). V shed 5 bases and J shed 3 bases, with 17 bases lying between them. This CDR3 has 15 amino acids. The CDR3 bases are TGTGCCAGCAGTACGCGAGAGGGAACGGTCTACGAGCAGTACTTC. Its translation is CASSTREGTVYEQYF.

The chain uses TRBV20-1 and TRBJ2-1, with unresolved D. This CDR3 is 14 amino acids long. The V end was cut by 1 base, the J end by 4 bases, with 11 bases between. The germline V gene has CDR1 DFQATT and CDR2 SNEGSKA (reference sequence). Here the CDR3 DNA reads TGCAGTGCTAGAGCTCTGGACCGGTACAATGAGCAGTTCTTC. This codes for CSARALDRYNEQFF.

The chain couples TRBV27 to TRBJ2-7; D could derive from TRBD1 or TRBD2 (5 bases each). The CDR3 runs to 14 residues. V lost 4 bases to trimming and J lost 3 bases, with 13 bases between them. CDR1 MNHEY and CDR2 SMNVEV come from the germline V gene (reference sequence). Here the CDR3 reads CASSSPGPSYEQYF. As DNA, the CDR3 is TGTGCCAGCAGTTCCCCGGGACCTAGCTACGAGCAGTACTTC.

J is TRBJ1-1 and V is TRBV5-8; 8 positions agree with TRBD1. This CDR3 has 13 amino acids. Germline V lookup: CDR1 SGHTS, CDR2 YDEGEE. V shed 5 bases, J shed 6 bases, and the junction held 6 bases outside the gene matches. The CDR3 nucleotides read TGTGCCAGCAGAAGACAGGGGTGGGCTGAAGCTTTCTTT. It yields the protein CASRRQGWAEAFF.

The chain is built from TRBV5-1 and TRBJ1-1; D gene unclear. V was trimmed by 0 bases and J by 6 bases, leaving 9 bases between them. Germline V gene lookup returns CDR1 SGHRS and CDR2 YFSETQ. CDR3 size: 13 residues. Here the CDR3 DNA reads TGCGCCAGCAGCTTGGCCGGGAGGCCTGAAGCTTTCTTT. Its protein is CASSLAGRPEAFF. Full variable domain (rest looked up from reference TRBV5-1 and TRBJ1-1): KAGVTQTPRYLIKTRGQQVTLSCSPISGHRSVSWYQQTPGQGLQFLFEYFSETQRNKGNFPGRFSGRQFSNSRSEMNVSTLELGDSALYLCASSLAGRPEAFFGQGTRLTVV.

This chain connects TRBV30 to TRBJ2-1; 7 nucleotides align to TRBD2. V shed 8 bases, J shed 4 bases, and the junction held 8 bases outside the gene matches. The V gene's germline CDR1 is GTSNPN and CDR2 SVGIG (reference sequence). The CDR3 loop spans 13 amino acids. CDR3 in DNA: TGTGCCAGCCTCGGCGGGGGATACAATGAGCAGTTCTTC. It encodes CASLGGGYNEQFF.

The V call is TRBV19, the J call TRBJ2-7; maybe TRBD2 (6 bases). CDR3 length: 15 residues. Germline V gene lookup returns CDR1 LNHDA and CDR2 SQIVND (reference sequence). V lost 3 bases to trimming and J lost 0 bases, with 12 bases between them. The CDR3: CASSIYGGSSYEQYF. The CDR3 DNA reads TGTGCCAGTAGTATCTACGGGGGAAGCTCCTACGAGCAGTACTTC.

The V call is TRBV19, the J call TRBJ2-1, with 8 bases identical to TRBD2. Germline assignment: CDR1 LNHDA and CDR2 SQIVND (reference sequence). The CDR3 length is 15 residues. J gave up 8 bases and V 5 bases, and 11 bases lay outside the gene matches. CDR3 in DNA: TGTGCCAGTAGTTCCCTTCGGGAGGGTAGGGATGAGCAGTTCTTC. Its protein is CASSSLREGRDEQFF.

The V call is TRBV27, the J call TRBJ1-6; D is ambiguous. The CDR3 is 13 amino acids. Germline V gene lookup returns CDR1 MNHEY and CDR2 SMNVEV (reference sequence). The ends were cut back, 1 base at V and 6 bases at J, with 4 bases in the middle. In DNA, the CDR3 is TGTGCCAGCAGTTTATTAGGTAATTCACCCCTCCACTTT. Its translation: CASSLLGNSPLHF.

V is TRBV24-1 and J is TRBJ1-2; no firm D call. Trimming took 1 base from V and 3 from J, leaving 11 bases between them. The germline gives CDR1 KGHDR, CDR2 SFDVKD. The CDR3 has 15 residues. The CDR3 region has the DNA TGTGCCACCAGTGATTTCCGCGGCCTTTACTATGGCTACACCTTC. Residues: CATSDFRGLYYGYTF.

This chain joins TRBV6-1 and TRBJ2-7, with TRBD2 identical over 7 bases. The CDR3 has 19 amino acids. CDR1 and CDR2 (germline): MNHNS, SASEGT. Trimming at V came to 5 bases and at J to 5 bases, leaving 24 bases not matched to a gene. The CDR3 spells CASSIWLAEYKGSPNEQYF. CDR3 DNA sequence: TGTGCCAGCAGTATCTGGCTAGCGGAATACAAAGGGTCTCCTAACGAGCAGTACTTC.

J is TRBJ2-7 and V is TRBV11-1; 11 bases agree with TRBD2. This CDR3 is 16 amino acids long. Germline CDR1 reads SGHAT; CDR2 reads FQDESV (reference sequence). Trimming at V came to 3 bases and at J to 2 bases, leaving 6 bases not matched to a gene. The CDR3 bases are TGTGCCAGCAGCTTGGTGACTAGCGGGGCCCCCTACGAGCAGTACTTC. Residues: CASSLVTSGAPYEQYF.

The chain links TRBV6-1 to TRBJ2-3, with TRBD2 identical over 8 bases. The V and J ends lost 6 bases and 4 bases, in that order; junction bases with no gene match: 9. Germline CDR1 MNHNS, CDR2 SASEGT. This CDR3 is built from 15 residues. The CDR3 loop reads CASSPSGSGADTQYF. Here the CDR3 DNA reads TGTGCCAGCAGCCCAAGCGGGAGCGGGGCAGATACGCAGTATTTT.

The J gene is TRBJ2-5, the V gene TRBV27, with TRBD2 matching 7 bases. Germline V CDR1 and CDR2: MNHEY, SMNVEV (reference sequence). V trimming: 1 base; J trimming: 1 base; junction bases outside the gene matches: 3. The CDR3 loop spans 15 amino acids. The DNA for the CDR3 is TGTGCCAGCAGTTTATTGGGGGGGTTCCAAGAGACCCAGTACTTC. It is translated as CASSLLGGFQETQYF.